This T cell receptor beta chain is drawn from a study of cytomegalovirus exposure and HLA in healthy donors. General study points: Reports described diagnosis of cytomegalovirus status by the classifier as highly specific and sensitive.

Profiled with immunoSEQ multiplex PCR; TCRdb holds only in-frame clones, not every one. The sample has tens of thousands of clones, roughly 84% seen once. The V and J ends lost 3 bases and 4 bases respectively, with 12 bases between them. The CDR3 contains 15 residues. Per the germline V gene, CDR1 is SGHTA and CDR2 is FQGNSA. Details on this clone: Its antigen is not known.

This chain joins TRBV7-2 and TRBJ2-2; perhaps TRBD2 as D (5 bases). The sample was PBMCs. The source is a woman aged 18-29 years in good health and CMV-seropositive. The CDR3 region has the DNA TGTGCCAGCAGCTTGGGCGGGTGGGGCACCGGGGAGCTGTTTTTT. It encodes CASSLGGWGTGELFF.